This is a list of T cell receptor beta chains from one sample in a study of CD8+ T cells in alopecia areata. Generated by immunoSEQ multiplex PCR, the TCRdb table keeps only in-frame clones and is missing some. The repertoire has more than 150,000 clones, approximately 50% of them found once; the top ten carry roughly 9.1%. Specimen: CD8+ T cells sorted from blood, collected around week 53, from a patient treated with tofacitinib. The receptors were gathered from a human donor with alopecia areata. CDR3s include the opening cysteine and the closing phenylalanine or tryptophan. D genes are given only for firm matches. Clone size is given for some rows only: seen once, a few or many times, or a class if the clone is expanded.

j_gene: TRBJ1-1
d_gene: .
abundance: .
v_gene: TRBV2
CDR3nt: TGTGCCAGCGTGGGTGGGGAGGGGACTGAAGCTTTCTTT
CDR3aa: CASVGGEGTEAFF

j_gene: TRBJ2-5
d_gene: .
abundance: .
v_gene: TRBV7-6
CDR3nt: TGTGCCAGCAGCTTAGGTCCCAGGGAAGAGACCCAGTACTTC
CDR3aa: CASSLGPREETQYF

j_gene: TRBJ2-2
d_gene: .
abundance: few
v_gene: TRBV4-3
CDR3nt: TGCGCCAGCAGCCTGGGTAGTACCGGGGAGCTGTTTTTT
CDR3aa: CASSLGSTGELFF

j_gene: TRBJ2-3
d_gene: .
abundance: .
v_gene: TRBV27
CDR3nt: TGTGCCAGCAGTTTCCGAGTGGACACAGATACGCAGTATTTT
CDR3aa: CASSFRVDTDTQYF

j_gene: TRBJ1-1
d_gene: TRBD1
abundance: .
v_gene: TRBV2
CDR3nt: TGTGCCAGCAGAGGGACAGGGAGCACTGAAGCTTTCTTT
CDR3aa: CASRGTGSTEAFF

j_gene: TRBJ1-2
d_gene: TRBD1
abundance: .
v_gene: TRBV29-1
CDR3nt: TGCAGTGCGGGGCCGACAGGGGACTATGGCTACACCTTC
CDR3aa: CSAGPTGDYGYTF

j_gene: TRBJ2-1
d_gene: TRBD2
abundance: .
v_gene: TRBV7-3
CDR3nt: TGTGCCAGCAGCACCCAGCGGGGGGGAAACAATGAGCAGTTCTTC
CDR3aa: CASSTQRGGNNEQFF

j_gene: TRBJ1-2
d_gene: TRBD1
abundance: .
v_gene: TRBV29-1
CDR3nt: TGCAGCGTTACAGGGGATGGCTACACCTTC
CDR3aa: CSVTGDGYTF

j_gene: TRBJ2-3
d_gene: .
abundance: few
v_gene: TRBV7-7
CDR3nt: TGTGCTAGCAGGACATTTAAAACAGATACGCAGTATTTT
CDR3aa: CASRTFKTDTQYF

j_gene: TRBJ2-3
d_gene: TRBD2
abundance: .
v_gene: TRBV2
CDR3nt: TGTGCCAGCAGGTCCCCCAGCGGGGGTTACACAGATACGCAGTATTTT
CDR3aa: CASRSPSGGYTDTQYF

j_gene: TRBJ2-7
d_gene: TRBD2
abundance: .
v_gene: TRBV27
CDR3nt: TGTGCCAGCAGTTTTCAGCTAGCGGGGGGACTCTCCTACGAGCAGTACTTC
CDR3aa: CASSFQLAGGLSYEQYF

j_gene: TRBJ2-1
d_gene: TRBD2
abundance: .
v_gene: TRBV19
CDR3nt: TGTGCCAGTAGTCCTCGGACTAGCGTTGGTGAGCAGTTCTTC
CDR3aa: CASSPRTSVGEQFF

j_gene: TRBJ1-1
d_gene: TRBD1
abundance: .
v_gene: TRBV6-5
CDR3nt: TGTGCCAGCAGCCCACTGATGGACAGGGGGTCTGAAGCTTTCTTT
CDR3aa: CASSPLMDRGSEAFF

j_gene: TRBJ2-5
d_gene: .
abundance: .
v_gene: TRBV7-8
CDR3nt: TGTGCCAGCAGGATAGATAGCCAGAAACAAGAGACCCAGTACTTC
CDR3aa: CASRIDSQKQETQYF

j_gene: TRBJ1-1
d_gene: .
abundance: .
v_gene: TRBV13
CDR3nt: TGTGCCAGCAGCTTAGGAGGAATTGGGACTGAAGCTTTCTTT
CDR3aa: CASSLGGIGTEAFF

j_gene: TRBJ1-5
d_gene: .
abundance: .
v_gene: TRBV27
CDR3nt: TGTGCCAGTGCACAGGGCACATATAGCAATCAGCCCCAGCATTTT
CDR3aa: CASAQGTYSNQPQHF

j_gene: TRBJ2-5
d_gene: .
abundance: .
v_gene: TRBV29-1
CDR3nt: TGCAGCGTTTCAGGGTTGGAGACCCAGTACTTC
CDR3aa: CSVSGLETQYF

j_gene: TRBJ2-1
d_gene: TRBD1
abundance: .
v_gene: TRBV13
CDR3nt: TGTGCCAGCAGCTCCCAAGACAGGGGATCCTACAATGAGCAGTTCTTC
CDR3aa: CASSSQDRGSYNEQFF

j_gene: TRBJ2-3
d_gene: .
abundance: .
v_gene: TRBV7-8
CDR3nt: TGTGCCAGCAGCCCAAAAATGAGCGCTACGCAGTATTTT
CDR3aa: CASSPKMSATQYF

j_gene: TRBJ1-1
d_gene: TRBD1
abundance: .
v_gene: TRBV27
CDR3nt: TGTGCCAGCAGCCTTACAGGGGACACTGAAGCTTTCTTT
CDR3aa: CASSLTGDTEAFF

j_gene: TRBJ1-4
d_gene: .
abundance: few
v_gene: TRBV4-1
CDR3nt: TGCGCCAGCAGCCAAGATCGGCAGGGATCCGAAAAACTGTTTTTT
CDR3aa: CASSQDRQGSEKLFF

j_gene: TRBJ1-5
d_gene: .
abundance: .
v_gene: TRBV7-9
CDR3nt: TGTGCCAGCAGCTCCGTGCAGGGAGGCAATCAGCCCCAGCATTTT
CDR3aa: CASSSVQGGNQPQHF

j_gene: TRBJ1-4
d_gene: .
abundance: few
v_gene: TRBV5-1
CDR3nt: TGCGCCAGCAGCTTAGATCAGGCGGCAACTAATGAAAAACTGTTTTTT
CDR3aa: CASSLDQAATNEKLFF

j_gene: TRBJ2-7
d_gene: .
abundance: .
v_gene: TRBV11-2
CDR3nt: TGTGCCAGCAGCCCGGGTCGCTACGAGCAGTACTTC
CDR3aa: CASSPGRYEQYF

j_gene: TRBJ1-3
d_gene: .
abundance: few
v_gene: TRBV6-5
CDR3nt: TGTGCCAGCAGTTCGTTGCAAGGAAACACCATATATTTT
CDR3aa: CASSSLQGNTIYF

j_gene: TRBJ2-3
d_gene: .
abundance: once
v_gene: TRBV7-2
CDR3nt: TGTGCCAGCAGCCTCGGGACACTCAACACAGATACGCAGTATTTT
CDR3aa: CASSLGTLNTDTQYF

j_gene: TRBJ1-2
d_gene: .
abundance: .
v_gene: TRBV5-1
CDR3nt: TGCGCCAGCAGCTTGGAAGGACGGGAAGGCTACACCTTC
CDR3aa: CASSLEGREGYTF

j_gene: TRBJ1-2
d_gene: .
abundance: .
v_gene: TRBV4-1
CDR3nt: TGCGCCAGCAGCGCACTAGGAACCAGTTCTAACTATGGCTACACCTTC
CDR3aa: CASSALGTSSNYGYTF

j_gene: TRBJ1-2
d_gene: .
abundance: .
v_gene: TRBV25-1
CDR3nt: TGTGCCAGCTCGGACAGAATGGGAAATGGCTACACCTTC
CDR3aa: CASSDRMGNGYTF

j_gene: TRBJ2-7
d_gene: TRBD1
abundance: .
v_gene: TRBV7-9
CDR3nt: TGTGCCAGCAGCCCGGCCGGGACAGGCCCCTACGAGCAGTACTTC
CDR3aa: CASSPAGTGPYEQYF

j_gene: TRBJ2-1
d_gene: TRBD1
abundance: many
v_gene: TRBV5-1
CDR3nt: TGCGCCAGCAGCCCCCGGGACAGCTCCTACAATGAGCAGTTCTTC
CDR3aa: CASSPRDSSYNEQFF

j_gene: TRBJ1-1
d_gene: .
abundance: .
v_gene: TRBV25-1
CDR3nt: TGTGCCAGCGCGACACAGGAGGGCACTGAAGCTTTCTTT
CDR3aa: CASATQEGTEAFF

j_gene: TRBJ2-3
d_gene: .
abundance: few
v_gene: TRBV7-9
CDR3nt: TGTGCCAGCAGCTCCTCGACAGATACGCAGTATTTT
CDR3aa: CASSSSTDTQYF

j_gene: TRBJ2-3
d_gene: .
abundance: few
v_gene: TRBV4-3
CDR3nt: TGCGCCAGCAGCCCAAGAGGGACAGATACGCAGTATTTT
CDR3aa: CASSPRGTDTQYF

j_gene: TRBJ2-1
d_gene: .
abundance: .
v_gene: TRBV11-2
CDR3nt: TGTGCCAGTATCCCCGGGGGTACGTCCTACAATGAGCAGTTCTTC
CDR3aa: CASIPGGTSYNEQFF

j_gene: TRBJ1-2
d_gene: .
abundance: .
v_gene: TRBV7-8
CDR3nt: TGTGCCAGCAGCCCCAAATGGGGACAAAGCTACACCTTC
CDR3aa: CASSPKWGQSYTF

j_gene: TRBJ2-7
d_gene: TRBD1
abundance: .
v_gene: TRBV5-6
CDR3nt: TGTGCCAGCAGCCAAGCTGGACAGGGGTCCCTCGAGCAGTACTTC
CDR3aa: CASSQAGQGSLEQYF

j_gene: TRBJ2-7
d_gene: TRBD2
abundance: once
v_gene: TRBV27
CDR3nt: TGTGCCAGCGCCTTCGGGGGGATCTACGAGCAGTACTTC
CDR3aa: CASAFGGIYEQYF

j_gene: TRBJ2-3
d_gene: .
abundance: .
v_gene: TRBV7-2
CDR3nt: TGTGCCAGCAGCTTAACCGGCCAGCGCACAGATACGCAGTATTTT
CDR3aa: CASSLTGQRTDTQYF

j_gene: TRBJ2-1
d_gene: TRBD2
abundance: .
v_gene: TRBV29-1
CDR3nt: TGCAGCGTTGCCGATGGGGCTAGCGGGTACAATGAGCAGTTCTTC
CDR3aa: CSVADGASGYNEQFF

j_gene: TRBJ2-3
d_gene: TRBD2
abundance: .
v_gene: TRBV6-1
CDR3nt: TGTGCCAGTCGACTAGCGGGGGAGGCAGATACGCAGTATTTT
CDR3aa: CASRLAGEADTQYF

j_gene: TRBJ2-2
d_gene: .
abundance: .
v_gene: TRBV7-6
CDR3nt: TGTGCCACCCAGGGGGGGATCTCGAACACCGGGGAGCTGTTTTTT
CDR3aa: CATQGGISNTGELFF

j_gene: TRBJ2-2
d_gene: .
abundance: .
v_gene: TRBV30
CDR3nt: TGTGCCTGGAGTGTTCTTCCTCCGAACACCGGGGAGCTGTTTTTT
CDR3aa: CAWSVLPPNTGELFF

j_gene: TRBJ1-2
d_gene: .
abundance: .
v_gene: TRBV5-6
CDR3nt: TGTGCCAGCAGCCGCCGGGCCTCAGCCCTTAGTTATTCGGGCTACACCTTC
CDR3aa: CASSRRASALSYSGYTF

j_gene: TRBJ2-5
d_gene: TRBD2
abundance: .
v_gene: TRBV4-1
CDR3nt: TGCGCCAGCAGCCAAGACTCGAGGACTAGCGGGGGGTGGGAGACCCAGTACTTC
CDR3aa: CASSQDSRTSGGWETQYF

j_gene: TRBJ2-1
d_gene: TRBD2
abundance: few
v_gene: TRBV27
CDR3nt: TGTGCCAGCAGTCTAGCGGTCTCCTACAATGAGCAGTTCTTC
CDR3aa: CASSLAVSYNEQFF

j_gene: TRBJ1-6
d_gene: TRBD1
abundance: .
v_gene: TRBV7-8
CDR3nt: TGTGCCAGCAGCTTTAGGGGGCCTGGGAATTCACCCCTCCACTTT
CDR3aa: CASSFRGPGNSPLHF

j_gene: TRBJ2-1
d_gene: .
abundance: .
v_gene: TRBV27
CDR3nt: TGTGCCAGCAGTGAGGACAACCTCTACAATGAGCAGTTCTTC
CDR3aa: CASSEDNLYNEQFF

j_gene: TRBJ1-1
d_gene: .
abundance: few
v_gene: TRBV21-1
CDR3nt: TGTGCCAGCAGTCGATTGGGGAACACTGAAGCTTTCTTT
CDR3aa: CASSRLGNTEAFF

j_gene: TRBJ1-1
d_gene: TRBD1
abundance: .
v_gene: TRBV29-1
CDR3nt: TGCAGCGTTGTATCAGGGGGCACTGAAGCTTTCTTT
CDR3aa: CSVVSGGTEAFF

j_gene: TRBJ1-1
d_gene: .
abundance: .
v_gene: TRBV2
CDR3nt: TGTGCCAGCAGTCGCCCGGCAGGGCAAGCCTTATCCACTGAAGCTTTCTTT
CDR3aa: CASSRPAGQALSTEAFF

j_gene: TRBJ1-5
d_gene: .
abundance: few
v_gene: TRBV6-5
CDR3nt: TGTGCCAGCAGTTACAGGGAAGGCAATCAGCCCCAGCATTTT
CDR3aa: CASSYREGNQPQHF

j_gene: TRBJ2-1
d_gene: .
abundance: .
v_gene: TRBV7-8
CDR3nt: TGTGCCAGCAGCCCCCTACGCGGTGCGGAGGACAATGAGCAGTTCTTC
CDR3aa: CASSPLRGAEDNEQFF

j_gene: TRBJ1-1
d_gene: .
abundance: .
v_gene: TRBV30
CDR3nt: TGTGCCTGGAGTGTGGAAGACGTGAAAGCTTTCTTT
CDR3aa: CAWSVEDVKAFF

j_gene: TRBJ1-6
d_gene: TRBD1
abundance: .
v_gene: TRBV9
CDR3nt: TGTGCCAGCAGCGCGGGACAGGGAGTTTCACCCCTCCACTTT
CDR3aa: CASSAGQGVSPLHF

j_gene: TRBJ2-7
d_gene: .
abundance: few
v_gene: TRBV10-3
CDR3nt: TGTGCCATCAGTGAGTCCGGCGGTACCTACGAGCAGTACTTC
CDR3aa: CAISESGGTYEQYF

j_gene: TRBJ2-5
d_gene: TRBD2
abundance: .
v_gene: TRBV27
CDR3nt: TGTGCCAGCAGTTTTTCGGGGGGGGAGACCCAGTACTTC
CDR3aa: CASSFSGGETQYF

j_gene: TRBJ2-5
d_gene: .
abundance: few
v_gene: TRBV15
CDR3nt: TGTGCCACCAGCAGGAGGGGTGTTACCGGGACCCAGTACTTC
CDR3aa: CATSRRGVTGTQYF

j_gene: TRBJ2-3
d_gene: TRBD2
abundance: .
v_gene: TRBV7-3
CDR3nt: TGTGCCAGCAGCTTCTCTGGGAGGGCAGATACGCAGTATTTT
CDR3aa: CASSFSGRADTQYF